These 26 T cell receptor beta chains came from one sample sequenced in a study of shared clonotypes between healthy human individuals. TCRdb's copy holds only in-frame clones and misses some; the assay was immunoSEQ multiplex PCR. Of over 2 million clones listed, around 92% are singletons. Sequenced material: naive CD4+ T cells from PBMCs. The subset here: CD45RA+ positively selected. Receptors were obtained from a man aged 18 to 30 in good health. Some clones in this sample may be carry-over from other donors' samples.

This clone was seen a single time. The chain carries TRBV19 and TRBJ1-1; the D gene is possibly TRBD1 (6 bases). Germline CDR1 is LNHDA and CDR2 is SQIVND (reference sequence). The CDR3 sequence is 15 residues long. Trimming removed 2 bases from V and 6 bases from J, with 16 bases in between. The CDR3 is CASSIWAGGKAEAFF. The CDR3 region has the DNA TGTGCCAGTAGTATATGGGCTGGGGGCAAGGCTGAAGCTTTCTTT.

The V and J genes are TRBV18 and TRBJ2-2, with 8 bases fitting TRBD2. Trimming at V came to 6 bases and at J to 3 bases, leaving 9 bases not matched to a gene. Germline V lookup: CDR1 KGHSH, CDR2 LQKENI. The CDR3 totals 16 residues. The CDR3 DNA is TGTGCCAGCTCCACCCCAGGGACTAGTGACACCGGGGAGCTGTTTTTT. Amino acid sequence: CASSTPGTSDTGELFF. The entire variable domain, with the rest obtained from reference TRBV18 and TRBJ2-2, is as follows: NAGVMQNPRHLVRRRGQEARLRCSPMKGHSHVYWYRQLPEEGLKFMVYLQKENIIDESGMPKERFSAEFPKEGPSILRIQQVVRGDSAAYFCASSTPGTSDTGELFFGEGSRLTVL.

This clone has a single count. V gene TRBV11-2 combines with J gene TRBJ1-3; D call uncertain. Germline lookup yields CDR1 SGHAT and CDR2 FQNNGV. There are 15 residues in the CDR3. Between the trimmed V and J ends, which lost 6 bases and 4 bases, there was a span of 16 bases. CDR3 coding DNA: TGTGCCAGCAGTGCTAACGCCGGGAGCGGAAACACCATATATTTT. Protein: CASSANAGSGNTIYF.

The genes are TRBV7-2 and TRBJ1-2, with D perhaps matching TRBD1 (6 bases). CDR1 SGHTA and CDR2 FQGNSA come from the germline V gene. The CDR3 length is 14 residues. Deletions cut 5 bases from V and 4 bases from J, with 14 bases between. CDR3 coding DNA: TGTGCCAGCAGCCCCCCGGGACACCCCTATGGCTACACCTTC. The encoded protein is CASSPPGHPYGYTF.

V gene TRBV28 combines with J gene TRBJ2-2; tentative D call: TRBD1 (6 bases). CDR1 is MDHEN and CDR2 is SYDVKM in the germline V gene. V was cut by 7 bases and J by 3 bases, with 15 bases left in between. CDR3 length: 15 amino acids. CDR3 protein: CASIPGGTHTGELFF. The CDR3 bases are TGTGCCAGCATCCCGGGTGGGACACACACCGGGGAGCTGTTTTTT. Full variable domain (remainder filled in from reference TRBV28 and TRBJ2-2): DVKVTQSSRYLVKRTGEKVFLECVQDMDHENMFWYRQDPGLGLRLIYFSYDVKMKEKGDIPEGYSVSREKKERFSLILESASTNQTSMYLCASIPGGTHTGELFFGEGSRLTVL.

The chain couples TRBV2 to TRBJ2-7, with 8 bases that match TRBD1. This CDR3 comprises 15 residues. CDR1 and CDR2 (germline): SNHLY, FYNNEI. The junction had 10 bases not matched to a gene; V was cut back by 7 bases and J by 2 bases. The CDR3, as DNA: TGTGCCAGCAAGGTCGGGCAGGGGGCCACCTACGAGCAGTACTTC. Its protein product is CASKVGQGATYEQYF.

CDR3 DNA: TGTGCCAGCAGCATCCTCGGAGCGACAGGCGGCTACGAGCAGTACTTC. Its translation is CASSILGATGGYEQYF. V is TRBV11-2 and J is TRBJ2-7; tentatively, D is TRBD1 (6 bases). The CDR3 runs to 16 residues. Trimming removed 5 bases at V and 3 bases at J, with 20 bases between. Germline V CDR1 and CDR2: SGHAT, FQNNGV.

The chain has TRBV11-2 and TRBJ2-7, with TRBD2 identical over 12 bases. Per germline, CDR1 SGHAT and CDR2 FQNNGV. The CDR3 is 14 amino acids. Germline trimming cut 3 bases from V and 9 bases from J; bases unmatched to any gene: 6. The CDR3, as DNA: TGTGCCAGCAGCTTGTCTAGCGGGAGGGCGGTGCAGTACTTC. As protein: CASSLSSGRAVQYF.

On this clone itself: Other DNA sequences in this specimen translate into the identical CDR3. V is TRBV14 and J is TRBJ2-3; D uncertain. Germline V gene lookup returns CDR1 SGHDN and CDR2 FVKESK. This CDR3 is built from 14 residues. Trimming took off 0 bases at V and 1 base at J, with 5 bases between the two ends. This CDR3 is CASSQDLGTDTQYF. CDR3 nucleotides: TGTGCCAGCAGCCAAGATCTTGGCACAGATACGCAGTATTTT.

The rearrangement uses TRBV7-6 and TRBJ1-4; maybe TRBD1 (5 bases). The germline V gene has CDR1 SGHVS and CDR2 FNYEAQ. Trimming took 1 base from V and 5 from J, leaving 14 bases between them. The CDR3 spans 16 residues. CDR3: CASSLVGTGVNEKLFF. The CDR3 DNA follows: TGTGCCAGCAGCTTAGTCGGGACGGGTGTAAATGAAAAACTGTTTTTT.

The chain uses TRBV19 and TRBJ2-3; TRBD1 agrees at 7 bases. CDR3 length: 16 residues. Looked up from germline, CDR1 is LNHDA and CDR2 is SQIVND (reference sequence). V lost 2 bases, J lost 1 base, and 6 bases stayed unmatched. Here the CDR3 reads CASSISTGIGTDTQYF. In DNA form, the CDR3 reads TGTGCCAGTAGTATATCGACAGGGATCGGCACAGATACGCAGTATTTT.

J is TRBJ2-2 and V is TRBV7-3; D is undetermined. With 5 bases removed from V and 0 bases from J, the gap between germline ends came to 7 bases. Germline lookup yields CDR1 SGHTA and CDR2 FQGTGA. There are 14 residues in the CDR3. DNA for the CDR3: TGTGCCAGCAGCCCAATATCGAACACCGGGGAGCTGTTTTTT. It encodes CASSPISNTGELFF.

The chain employs TRBV6-5 and TRBJ1-6; the match to TRBD1 covers 9 bases. CDR1 MNHEY and CDR2 SVGAGI come from the germline V gene. CDR3 length: 14 residues. After removal of 6 bases from V and 6 bases from J, the junction contained 3 bases not matched to a gene. The CDR3 bases are TGTGCCAGCAGCCGGACAGGGGTTAATTCACCCCTCCACTTT. This encodes CASSRTGVNSPLHF.

V is TRBV19 and J is TRBJ2-2; D remains ambiguous. There are 16 residues in the CDR3. Germline values: CDR1 LNHDA, CDR2 SQIVND (reference sequence). V was pared by 5 bases and J by 4 bases, with 17 bases between. CDR3 in DNA: TGTGCCAGTAGTCCAGAACAGCGTACGGCCACCGGGGAGCTGTTTTTT. It codes for CASSPEQRTATGELFF.

The J gene is TRBJ2-7, the V gene TRBV7-9, with D tentatively TRBD1 or TRBD2 (5 bases each). The CDR3 consists of 13 residues. Per germline, CDR1 SEHNR and CDR2 FQNEAQ (reference sequence). Trimming removed 5 bases from V and 3 bases from J, with 11 bases in between. The CDR3 loop is CASSKVGVYEQYF. The CDR3 nucleotides are TGTGCCAGCAGCAAAGTGGGGGTCTACGAGCAGTACTTC.

With regard to this clone: This CDR3 is also generated by other DNA sequences in the sample. The V gene is TRBV25-1, the J gene TRBJ2-3; unclear D gene. The length of the CDR3 is 13 residues. CDR1 is MGHDK, CDR2 SYGVNS, per germline. Deletions cut 1 base from V and 3 bases from J, with 5 bases between. The DNA for the CDR3 is TGTGCCAGCAGTGAATTTGGAACAGATACGCAGTATTTT. It is translated as CASSEFGTDTQYF.

The chain joins TRBV20-1 to TRBJ2-3, with no clear D. This CDR3 has 11 residues. The ends were cut back, 7 bases at V and 4 bases at J, with 9 bases in the middle. CDR1 and CDR2 (germline): DFQATT, SNEGSKA (reference sequence). The CDR3 nucleotides read TGCAGTGGCACCCCGTCAGATACGCAGTATTTT. Its translation: CSGTPSDTQYF.

The CDR3 nucleotides read TGTGCCACCCGACAGGGGGCTGGAAACACCATATATTTT. Protein sequence: CATRQGAGNTIYF. The gene calls are TRBV6-5 and TRBJ1-3; 9 nucleotides agree with TRBD1. This CDR3 comprises 13 residues. J was trimmed by 2 bases and V by 10 bases; bases with no gene match: 3. Germline V CDR1 and CDR2: MNHEY, SVGAGI.

This chain uses TRBV5-5 with TRBJ1-1; a possible D gene is TRBD1 (5 bases). The V gene's germline CDR1 is SGHKS and CDR2 YYEKEE (reference sequence). The V end was cut by 4 bases, the J end by 3 bases, with 13 bases between. There are 14 residues in the CDR3. The DNA of the CDR3 is TGTGCCAGCAGCCCGTGGGGCAAGGACACTGAAGCTTTCTTT. Translated, it gives CASSPWGKDTEAFF.

Points on this clone: Within the sample, other DNA sequences also encode this same CDR3. The chain carries TRBV7-9 and TRBJ1-3, with D hard to call. The germline V gene has CDR1 SEHNR and CDR2 FQNEAQ (reference sequence). The CDR3 covers 15 residues. Trimming took off 3 bases at V and 0 bases at J, with 9 bases between the two ends. In DNA form, the CDR3 reads TGTGCCAGCAGCTTTAGGAGTAGCTCTGGAAACACCATATATTTT. Amino acids: CASSFRSSSGNTIYF.

In the case of this clone: This may be a read error: a much more frequent sequence differs by one nucleotide. This same CDR3 is encoded by further DNA sequences in the sample. The chain recombines TRBV7-3 with TRBJ1-5; D uncertain. CDR1 and CDR2 (germline): SGHTA, FQGTGA. The CDR3 totals 13 residues. Trimming took off 3 bases at V and 2 bases at J, with 5 bases between the two ends. CDR3 sequence (DNA): TGTGCCAGCAGCTTGGATGGCAATCAGCCCCAGCATTTT. Translating it yields CASSLDGNQPQHF.

This chain connects TRBV7-2 to TRBJ2-3; TRBD2 agrees at 9 bases. The V gene's germline CDR1 is SGHTA and CDR2 FQGNSA. J lost 2 bases, V lost 6 bases, and 3 bases had no gene match. The CDR3 is made up of 14 amino acids. The CDR3 bases are TGTGCCAGCAGGGTAGCGGGGGCCACAGATACGCAGTATTTT. This gives the protein CASRVAGATDTQYF.

This chain joins TRBV27 and TRBJ1-2, with no clear D. V was pared by 2 bases and J by 6 bases, with 10 bases between. The CDR3 is 13 amino acids. CDR1 MNHEY and CDR2 SMNVEV come from the germline V gene (reference sequence). CDR3 region: CASSLRGSDGYTF. The CDR3 DNA reads TGTGCCAGCAGTTTACGAGGGTCGGATGGCTACACCTTC.

The V gene is TRBV9, the J gene TRBJ2-7, with 9 bases fitting TRBD2. Trimming removed 4 bases from V and 5 bases from J; junction bases left unmatched: 7. The CDR3 consists of 14 residues. Germline-derived CDR1 and CDR2 are SGDLS and YYNGEE. CDR3 sequence: CASSRIAGVNEQYF. Written as DNA, the CDR3 is TGTGCCAGCAGCAGAATAGCGGGAGTCAACGAGCAGTACTTC. The full variable domain, rest sourced from reference TRBV9 and TRBJ2-7, is DSGVTQTPKHLITATGQRVTLRCSPRSGDLSVYWYQQSLDQGLQFLIQYYNGEERAKGNILERFSAQQFPDLHSELNLSSLELGDSALYFCASSRIAGVNEQYFGPGTRLTVT.

The chain uses TRBV28 and TRBJ2-7; D may be TRBD1 or TRBD2 (6 bases each). The CDR3 runs 16 residues. The V gene lost 3 bases and the J gene lost 0 bases, with 15 bases spanning the gap. CDR1 is MDHEN and CDR2 is SYDVKM in the germline V gene. CDR3 coding DNA: TGTGCCAGCAGTTTGGGGGGCAGCCAATCCTCCTACGAGCAGTACTTC. It yields the protein CASSLGGSQSSYEQYF.

This chain uses TRBV30 with TRBJ1-6; D unresolved. This CDR3 spans 14 amino acids. Trimming took off 4 bases at V and 1 base at J, with 8 bases between the two ends. CDR1 and CDR2 from the germline V gene are GTSNPN and SVGIG (reference sequence). The CDR3 DNA reads TGTGCCTGGATGTCCGGGTCCTATAATTCACCCCTCCACTTT. It translates to CAWMSGSYNSPLHF.